The rows below give T cell receptor beta chains drawn from one sample of a study of blood T cell repertoires in COVID-19. Data came from immunoSEQ multiplex PCR; TCRdb stores just in-frame clones and leaves some out. The sample yields 200,000 to 250,000 clones, approximately 90% seen once. The sequenced sample consisted of peripheral blood. The receptors were gathered from a woman in her forties or fifties with COVID-19, enrolled during active disease. Both conserved end residues are part of each CDR3. The D gene is left open where the match is weak. The size field is filled for only some rows; it gives once, few, many or a size class.

clone_size: -; d_call: -; j_call: TRBJ2-1; v_call: TRBV3-1/TRBV3-2; cdr3_aa: CASSQDRVYNEQFF; cdr3_nt: TGTGCCAGCAGCCAAGATCGGGTGTACAATGAGCAGTTCTTC
clone_size: -; d_call: TRBD2; j_call: TRBJ2-7; v_call: TRBV5-1; cdr3_aa: CASSYTSGAFYEQYF; cdr3_nt: TGCGCCAGCAGCTATACTAGCGGGGCCTTCTACGAGCAGTACTTC
clone_size: -; d_call: TRBD2; j_call: TRBJ2-2; v_call: TRBV19; cdr3_aa: CASDVAGGNTGELFF; cdr3_nt: TGTGCCAGCGACGTAGCGGGGGGGAACACCGGGGAGCTGTTTTTT
clone_size: -; d_call: TRBD2; j_call: TRBJ2-3; v_call: TRBV11-3; cdr3_aa: CASSGYSAGVGADTQYF; cdr3_nt: TGTGCCAGCAGCGGCTATTCGGCGGGGGTGGGGGCAGATACGCAGTATTTT
clone_size: -; d_call: -; j_call: TRBJ1-2; v_call: TRBV11-2; cdr3_aa: CASAVGLKQINYGYTF; cdr3_nt: TGTGCCAGTGCGGTGGGGCTAAAACAGATTAACTATGGCTACACCTTC
clone_size: few; d_call: TRBD1; j_call: TRBJ1-1; v_call: TRBV9; cdr3_aa: CASSPVPGQGGAFF; cdr3_nt: TGTGCCAGCAGCCCGGTACCGGGACAGGGGGGAGCTTTCTTT
clone_size: few; d_call: -; j_call: TRBJ2-5; v_call: TRBV19; cdr3_aa: CASSIGDGGETQYF; cdr3_nt: TGTGCCAGTAGTATAGGGGACGGAGGGGAGACCCAGTACTTC
clone_size: -; d_call: -; j_call: TRBJ2-3; v_call: TRBV18; cdr3_aa: CASSPEGLTHTDTQYF; cdr3_nt: TGTGCCAGCTCACCAGAAGGACTAACACACACAGATACGCAGTATTTT
clone_size: -; d_call: TRBD1; j_call: TRBJ1-2; v_call: TRBV18; cdr3_aa: CASSPGQGTRYGYTF; cdr3_nt: TGTGCCAGCTCACCTGGACAGGGAACTCGCTATGGCTACACCTTC
clone_size: -; d_call: TRBD1; j_call: TRBJ1-2; v_call: TRBV9; cdr3_aa: CASSVTGGWGYTF; cdr3_nt: TGTGCCAGCAGCGTTACAGGGGGCTGGGGCTACACCTTC
clone_size: -; d_call: TRBD1; j_call: TRBJ1-5; v_call: TRBV19; cdr3_aa: CASSPGTEYNQPQHF; cdr3_nt: TGTGCCAGTAGTCCGGGGACAGAATATAATCAGCCCCAGCATTTT
clone_size: -; d_call: -; j_call: TRBJ1-3; v_call: TRBV12-5; cdr3_aa: CASGLPQGSGNTIYF; cdr3_nt: TGTGCTAGTGGTTTGCCCCAGGGTTCAGGAAACACCATATATTTT
clone_size: -; d_call: TRBD2; j_call: TRBJ2-7; v_call: TRBV11-3; cdr3_aa: CASSHTGGEQYF; cdr3_nt: TGTGCCAGCAGCCACACGGGGGGAGAGCAGTACTTC
clone_size: -; d_call: -; j_call: TRBJ1-5; v_call: TRBV18; cdr3_aa: CASSPNRNSNQPQHF; cdr3_nt: TGTGCCAGCTCACCAAACAGAAATAGCAATCAGCCCCAGCATTTT
clone_size: few; d_call: TRBD2; j_call: TRBJ2-1; v_call: TRBV24-1; cdr3_aa: CATSGGGRWEQFF; cdr3_nt: TGTGCCACCAGTGGGGGCGGGAGGTGGGAGCAGTTCTTC
clone_size: -; d_call: -; j_call: TRBJ1-2; v_call: TRBV6-6; cdr3_aa: CASSPAGPNGYTF; cdr3_nt: TGTGCCAGCAGTCCGGCAGGGCCGAATGGCTACACCTTC
clone_size: -; d_call: -; j_call: TRBJ2-5; v_call: TRBV9; cdr3_aa: CASSSHGTYQETQYF; cdr3_nt: TGTGCCAGCAGCTCCCACGGGACTTACCAAGAGACCCAGTACTTC
clone_size: once; d_call: -; j_call: TRBJ1-5; v_call: TRBV7-8; cdr3_aa: CASSLDSVSQPQHF; cdr3_nt: TGTGCCAGCAGCCTCGACTCGGTCAGTCAGCCCCAGCATTTT
clone_size: -; d_call: TRBD2; j_call: TRBJ2-1; v_call: TRBV9; cdr3_aa: CASSASRLAGGMVGNEQFF; cdr3_nt: TGTGCCAGCAGCGCTTCGAGACTAGCGGGGGGAATGGTGGGCAATGAGCAGTTCTTC
clone_size: once; d_call: -; j_call: TRBJ2-6; v_call: TRBV2; cdr3_aa: CASAHRDAGANVLTF; cdr3_nt: TGTGCCAGCGCCCACAGGGACGCTGGGGCCAACGTCCTGACTTTC
clone_size: -; d_call: -; j_call: TRBJ1-1; v_call: TRBV9; cdr3_aa: CASSLLPSMNTEAFF; cdr3_nt: TGTGCCAGCAGCCTCCTACCCTCAATGAACACTGAAGCTTTCTTT
clone_size: many; d_call: -; j_call: TRBJ1-5; v_call: TRBV3-1/TRBV3-2; cdr3_aa: CASSQDPGGGPQHF; cdr3_nt: TGTGCCAGCAGCCAAGACCCCGGCGGGGGGCCCCAGCATTTT
clone_size: -; d_call: TRBD2; j_call: TRBJ2-1; v_call: TRBV7-2; cdr3_aa: CASSGGGADRNEQFF; cdr3_nt: TGTGCCAGCAGCGGCGGGGGGGCCGATCGAAATGAGCAGTTCTTC
clone_size: once; d_call: -; j_call: TRBJ2-2; v_call: TRBV5-1; cdr3_aa: CASSLIAGSTGELFF; cdr3_nt: TGCGCCAGCAGCCTTATCGCCGGGAGCACCGGGGAGCTGTTTTTT
clone_size: -; d_call: -; j_call: TRBJ1-1; v_call: TRBV6-5; cdr3_aa: CASRRSVNTEAFF; cdr3_nt: TGTGCCAGCAGAAGATCAGTGAACACTGAAGCTTTCTTT
clone_size: -; d_call: TRBD1; j_call: TRBJ2-5; v_call: TRBV30; cdr3_aa: CAWRTGTGRSWETQYF; cdr3_nt: TGTGCCTGGAGGACCGGGACAGGGAGGTCGTGGGAGACCCAGTACTTC
clone_size: -; d_call: -; j_call: TRBJ1-5; v_call: TRBV4-1; cdr3_aa: CASSFGAANQPQHF; cdr3_nt: TGCGCCAGCAGCTTTGGAGCCGCCAATCAGCCCCAGCATTTT
clone_size: -; d_call: TRBD1; j_call: TRBJ1-2; v_call: TRBV25-1; cdr3_aa: CASGGGYDGYTF; cdr3_nt: TGTGCCAGCGGAGGGGGCTATGATGGCTACACCTTC
clone_size: -; d_call: -; j_call: TRBJ2-5; v_call: TRBV20-1; cdr3_aa: CSASGEGETQYF; cdr3_nt: TGCAGTGCCAGTGGAGAGGGAGAGACCCAGTACTTC
clone_size: -; d_call: TRBD1; j_call: TRBJ2-7; v_call: TRBV11-2; cdr3_aa: CASRTQGAPYEQYF; cdr3_nt: TGTGCCAGCAGGACACAGGGGGCTCCCTACGAGCAGTACTTC
clone_size: -; d_call: -; j_call: TRBJ2-2; v_call: TRBV19; cdr3_aa: CATPTGWGTGELFF; cdr3_nt: TGTGCCACCCCCACGGGGTGGGGCACCGGGGAGCTGTTTTTT
clone_size: -; d_call: TRBD2; j_call: TRBJ2-3; v_call: TRBV7-2; cdr3_aa: CASSMRLAGNTDTQYF; cdr3_nt: TGTGCCAGCAGCATGAGACTAGCGGGGAACACAGATACGCAGTATTTT
clone_size: -; d_call: TRBD1; j_call: TRBJ1-2; v_call: TRBV5-1; cdr3_aa: CASSLAGGNYGYTF; cdr3_nt: TGCGCCAGCAGCTTGGCAGGGGGCAACTATGGCTACACCTTC
clone_size: few; d_call: -; j_call: TRBJ2-3; v_call: TRBV7-8; cdr3_aa: CASSLGRGDTQYF; cdr3_nt: TGTGCCAGCAGCTTAGGGCGGGGCGATACGCAGTATTTT
clone_size: -; d_call: TRBD2; j_call: TRBJ2-3; v_call: TRBV5-1; cdr3_aa: CASSWGRRGVFADTQYF; cdr3_nt: TGCGCCAGCAGCTGGGGTCGACGGGGGGTTTTCGCAGATACGCAGTATTTT
clone_size: once; d_call: -; j_call: TRBJ1-2; v_call: TRBV5-4; cdr3_aa: CASSLGATYGYTF; cdr3_nt: TGTGCCAGCAGCTTGGGGGCCACCTATGGCTACACCTTC
clone_size: -; d_call: -; j_call: TRBJ2-7; v_call: TRBV5-1; cdr3_aa: CASSLAGTPTYEQYF; cdr3_nt: TGCGCCAGCAGCTTGGCGGGGACACCAACCTACGAGCAGTACTTC
clone_size: -; d_call: -; j_call: TRBJ2-2; v_call: TRBV11-3; cdr3_aa: CASSLGGPNTGELFF; cdr3_nt: TGTGCCAGCAGCTTGGGGGGGCCGAACACCGGGGAGCTGTTTTTT
clone_size: -; d_call: -; j_call: TRBJ2-3; v_call: TRBV2; cdr3_aa: CASSDERDSDTQYF; cdr3_nt: TGTGCCAGCAGTGATGAGAGGGATTCAGATACGCAGTATTTT
clone_size: -; d_call: -; j_call: TRBJ2-1; v_call: TRBV7-3; cdr3_aa: CASSLAGGNEQFF; cdr3_nt: TGTGCCAGCAGCTTAGCCGGAGGGAATGAGCAGTTCTTC
clone_size: -; d_call: TRBD1; j_call: TRBJ1-1; v_call: TRBV7-2; cdr3_aa: CASSRDRGGTEAFF; cdr3_nt: TGTGCCAGCAGCCGCGACAGGGGAGGGACTGAAGCTTTCTTT
clone_size: -; d_call: -; j_call: TRBJ1-1; v_call: TRBV6-2/TRBV6-3; cdr3_aa: CASSRQVLDTEAFF; cdr3_nt: TGTGCCAGCAGTAGACAGGTGCTAGACACTGAAGCTTTCTTT
clone_size: -; d_call: -; j_call: TRBJ1-5; v_call: TRBV19; cdr3_aa: CASSISVNQPQHF; cdr3_nt: TGTGCCAGTAGTATTTCCGTCAATCAGCCCCAGCATTTT
clone_size: few; d_call: -; j_call: TRBJ2-2; v_call: TRBV21-1; cdr3_aa: CASSPTPGNTGELFF; cdr3_nt: TGTGCCAGCAGCCCAACCCCAGGGAACACCGGGGAGCTGTTTTTT
clone_size: few; d_call: TRBD1; j_call: TRBJ1-6; v_call: TRBV5-1; cdr3_aa: CASSLLLLGTVYNSPLHF; cdr3_nt: TGCGCCAGCAGCCTGCTTTTATTGGGGACAGTCTATAATTCACCCCTCCACTTT
clone_size: -; d_call: -; j_call: TRBJ1-1; v_call: TRBV10-3; cdr3_aa: CATGEGTEAFF; cdr3_nt: TGTGCCACCGGGGAGGGAACTGAAGCTTTCTTT
clone_size: -; d_call: -; j_call: TRBJ2-3; v_call: TRBV9; cdr3_aa: CASSRASSTDTQYF; cdr3_nt: TGTGCCAGCAGCAGAGCATCTAGCACAGATACGCAGTATTTT
clone_size: -; d_call: TRBD1; j_call: TRBJ1-5; v_call: TRBV28; cdr3_aa: CASSLLTGDQPQHF; cdr3_nt: TGTGCCAGCAGTTTATTAACAGGGGATCAGCCCCAGCATTTT
clone_size: -; d_call: -; j_call: TRBJ1-1; v_call: TRBV7-2; cdr3_aa: CASSPYSGVGGREAFF; cdr3_nt: TGTGCCAGCAGCCCCTATTCGGGGGTCGGCGGAAGGGAAGCTTTCTTT
clone_size: once; d_call: -; j_call: TRBJ2-7; v_call: TRBV7-2; cdr3_aa: CASSLTSAGPYEQYF; cdr3_nt: TGTGCCAGCAGCTTGACGTCGGCGGGGCCCTACGAGCAGTACTTC
clone_size: -; d_call: TRBD1; j_call: TRBJ2-6; v_call: TRBV9; cdr3_aa: CASSVARDGQGGSGANVLTF; cdr3_nt: TGTGCCAGCAGCGTAGCTCGAGACGGACAGGGTGGATCCGGGGCCAACGTCCTGACTTTC
clone_size: -; d_call: TRBD1; j_call: TRBJ1-1; v_call: TRBV5-1; cdr3_aa: CASSPLDRVGTEAFF; cdr3_nt: TGCGCCAGCAGCCCCTTAGACAGGGTTGGCACTGAAGCTTTCTTT
clone_size: -; d_call: TRBD1; j_call: TRBJ2-1; v_call: TRBV5-1; cdr3_aa: CASSSGQDFLSSYNEQFF; cdr3_nt: TGCGCCAGCAGCTCTGGACAGGATTTCCTTAGCTCCTACAATGAGCAGTTCTTC